The present TCR beta chain was sequenced within a study of blood T cell repertoires in COVID-19. In the study's own analysis: Amplifying reference gene primers gave estimates of nucleated cell counts. Sequencing was performed with immunoSEQ multiplex PCR; in TCRdb, only in-frame clones are kept and a portion is missing. The DNA gave D and trimming, while V, J and clone size come from that table. The sample has some 430,000 clones, 90% seen once. Living in roughly 25 US areas, the participants were between roughly 18 and 90 years of age. Recovered status applied to Cohort 3 donors who had two consecutive negative PCRs. It also applied to those with clearance or with symptom resolution. This sequence originates from a man aged 18 to 35 who had recovered from COVID-19. Material: PBMCs or T cells enriched from blood (not recorded which).

The CDR3 region has the DNA TGTGCCAGCAGTTTTAACCGACATAAAAAGGGGGCAGGGTGGGACGAGCAGTACTTC. Translation gives CASSFNRHKKGAGWDEQYF. This rearrangement joins TRBV28 to TRBJ2-7; 7 nucleotides match TRBD1. J gave up 5 bases and V 3 bases, and 22 bases lay outside the gene matches. The CDR3 loop spans 19 amino acids. CDR1 is MDHEN, CDR2 SYDVKM, per germline.